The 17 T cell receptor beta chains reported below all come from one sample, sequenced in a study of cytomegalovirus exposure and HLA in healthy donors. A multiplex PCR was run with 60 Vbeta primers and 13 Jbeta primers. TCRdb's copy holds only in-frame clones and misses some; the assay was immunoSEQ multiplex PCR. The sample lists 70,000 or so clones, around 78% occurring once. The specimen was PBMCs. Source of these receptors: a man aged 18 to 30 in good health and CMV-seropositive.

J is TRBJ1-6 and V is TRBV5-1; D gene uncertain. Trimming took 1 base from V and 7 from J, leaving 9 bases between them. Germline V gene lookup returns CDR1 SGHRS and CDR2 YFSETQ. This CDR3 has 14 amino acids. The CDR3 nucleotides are TGCGCCAGCAGCTTGAGTGAGGGAAATTCACCCCTCCACTTT. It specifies CASSLSEGNSPLHF.

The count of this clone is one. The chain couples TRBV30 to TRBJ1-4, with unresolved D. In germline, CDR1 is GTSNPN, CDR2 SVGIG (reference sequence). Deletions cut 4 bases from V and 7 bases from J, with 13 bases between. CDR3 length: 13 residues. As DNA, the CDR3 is TGTGCCTGGAACTTAGGAGTTGGTGAAAAACTGTTTTTT. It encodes CAWNLGVGEKLFF.

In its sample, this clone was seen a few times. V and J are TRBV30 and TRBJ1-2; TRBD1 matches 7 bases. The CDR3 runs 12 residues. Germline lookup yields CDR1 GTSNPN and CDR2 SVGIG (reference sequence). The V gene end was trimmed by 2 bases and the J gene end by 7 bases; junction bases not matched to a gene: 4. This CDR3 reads CAWSSRGFGYTF. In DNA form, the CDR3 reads TGTGCCTGGAGTAGCAGGGGGTTTGGCTACACCTTC. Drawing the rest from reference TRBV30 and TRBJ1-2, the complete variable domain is SQTIHQWPATLVQPVGSPLSLECTVEGTSNPNLYWYRQAAGRGLQLLFYSVGIGQISSEVPQNLSASRPQDRQFILSSKKLLLSDSGFYLCAWSSRGFGYTFGSGTRLTVV.

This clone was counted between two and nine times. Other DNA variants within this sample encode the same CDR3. CDR3 region: CAWSPGQGNQPQHF. In DNA form, the CDR3 reads TGTGCCTGGAGCCCGGGACAGGGTAATCAGCCCCAGCATTTT. The V and J genes are TRBV30 and TRBJ1-5; 9 nucleotides line up with TRBD1. V lost 3 bases and J lost 4; bases outside the gene matches: 4. The germline V gene encodes CDR1 GTSNPN and CDR2 SVGIG (reference sequence). This CDR3 is built from 14 residues.

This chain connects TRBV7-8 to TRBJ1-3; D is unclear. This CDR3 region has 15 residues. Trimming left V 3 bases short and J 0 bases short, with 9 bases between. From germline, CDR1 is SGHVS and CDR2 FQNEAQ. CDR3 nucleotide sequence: TGTGCCAGCAGCTTTGGAGGGAGCTCTGGAAACACCATATATTTT. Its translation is CASSFGGSSGNTIYF.

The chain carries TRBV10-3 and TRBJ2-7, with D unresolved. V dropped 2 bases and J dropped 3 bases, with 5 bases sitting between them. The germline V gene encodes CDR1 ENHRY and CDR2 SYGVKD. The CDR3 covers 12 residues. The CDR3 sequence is CAISEGSYEQYF. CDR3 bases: TGTGCCATCAGTGAGGGCAGCTACGAGCAGTACTTC.

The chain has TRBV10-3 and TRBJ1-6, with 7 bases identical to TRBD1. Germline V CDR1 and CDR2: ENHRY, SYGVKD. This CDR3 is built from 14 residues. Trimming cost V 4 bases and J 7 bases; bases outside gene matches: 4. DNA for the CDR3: TGTGCCATCAGTGGCAGGGGGGAAAATTCACCCCTCCACTTT. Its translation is CAISGRGENSPLHF.

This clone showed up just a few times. CDR3 in amino acids: CASSSQTTNEKLFF. The CDR3 DNA follows: TGTGCCAGCAGCTCGCAGACAACTAATGAAAAACTGTTTTTT. The chain couples TRBV9 to TRBJ1-4; no definite D call. V gave up 4 bases and J gave up 0 bases, with 7 bases separating them. The germline V gene encodes CDR1 SGDLS and CDR2 YYNGEE. The CDR3 sequence is 14 residues long.

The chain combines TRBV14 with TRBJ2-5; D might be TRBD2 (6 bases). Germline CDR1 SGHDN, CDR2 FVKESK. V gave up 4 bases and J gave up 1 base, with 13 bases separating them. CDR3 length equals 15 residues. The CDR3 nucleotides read TGTGCCAGCAGCCTCTCGGACTATCTCCAAGAGACCCAGTACTTC. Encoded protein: CASSLSDYLQETQYF.

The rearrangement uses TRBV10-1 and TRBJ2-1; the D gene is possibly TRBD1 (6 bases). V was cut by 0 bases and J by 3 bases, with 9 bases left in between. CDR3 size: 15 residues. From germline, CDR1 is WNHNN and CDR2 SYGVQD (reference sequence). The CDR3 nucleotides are TGCGCCAGCAGTGAGTCGATGACAGGCTACAATGAGCAGTTCTTC. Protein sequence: CASSESMTGYNEQFF.

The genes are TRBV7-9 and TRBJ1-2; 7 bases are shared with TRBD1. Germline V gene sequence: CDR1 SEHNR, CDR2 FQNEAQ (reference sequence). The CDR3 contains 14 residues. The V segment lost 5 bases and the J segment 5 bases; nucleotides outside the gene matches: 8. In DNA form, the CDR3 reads TGTGCCAGCAGCCAAAGTGAGGGGGCTTATGGCTACACCTTC. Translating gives CASSQSEGAYGYTF.

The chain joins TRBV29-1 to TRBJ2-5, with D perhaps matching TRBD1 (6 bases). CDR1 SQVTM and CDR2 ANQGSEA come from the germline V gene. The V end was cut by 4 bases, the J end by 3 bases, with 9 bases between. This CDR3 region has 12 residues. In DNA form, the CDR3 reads TGCAGCGTTGGGGCAGGGGAAGAGACCCAGTACTTC. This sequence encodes CSVGAGEETQYF.

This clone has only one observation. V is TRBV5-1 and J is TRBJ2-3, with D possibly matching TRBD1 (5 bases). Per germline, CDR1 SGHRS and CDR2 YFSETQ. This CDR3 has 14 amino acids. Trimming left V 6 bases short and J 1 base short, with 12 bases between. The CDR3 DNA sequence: TGCGCCAGCAAGGGGCAAAGAGGCACAGATACGCAGTATTTT. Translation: CASKGQRGTDTQYF.

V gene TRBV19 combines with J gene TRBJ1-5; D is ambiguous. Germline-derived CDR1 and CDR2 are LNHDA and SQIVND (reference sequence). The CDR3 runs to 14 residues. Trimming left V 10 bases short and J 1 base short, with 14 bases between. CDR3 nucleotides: TGTGCCACGAAAAGGGAGGAGAGCAATCAGCCCCAGCATTTT. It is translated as CATKREESNQPQHF.

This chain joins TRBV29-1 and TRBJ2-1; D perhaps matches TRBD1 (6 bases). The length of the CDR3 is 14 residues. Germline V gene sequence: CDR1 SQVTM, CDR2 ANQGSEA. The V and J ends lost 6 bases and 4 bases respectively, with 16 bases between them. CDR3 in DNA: TGCAGCGTCGCCTTGGGACATACTTACAATGAGCAGTTCTTC. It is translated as CSVALGHTYNEQFF.

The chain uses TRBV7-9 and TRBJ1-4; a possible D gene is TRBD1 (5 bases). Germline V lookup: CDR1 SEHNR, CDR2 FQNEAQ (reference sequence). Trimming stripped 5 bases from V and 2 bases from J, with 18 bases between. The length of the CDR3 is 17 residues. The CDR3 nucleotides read TGTGCCAGCAGCCCCACCGACAGTTTTAGTACTAATGAAAAACTGTTTTTT. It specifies CASSPTDSFSTNEKLFF.

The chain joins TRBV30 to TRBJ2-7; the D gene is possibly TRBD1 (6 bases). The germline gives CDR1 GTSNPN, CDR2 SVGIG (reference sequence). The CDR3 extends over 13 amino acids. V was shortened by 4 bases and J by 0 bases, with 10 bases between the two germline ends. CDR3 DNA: TGTGCCTGGATGGACAGATACTCCTACGAGCAGTACTTC. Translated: CAWMDRYSYEQYF.